These 3 T cell receptor beta chains share one sample of origin, sequenced in a study of breast tumors, draining lymph nodes, adjacent tissues. Each CDR3 protein is one row after TCRdb ran MiXCR on the multiplex PCR reads. In the table there are roughly 20,000 distinct CDR3 sequences, roughly two fifths of which are singletons. Sample: breast tumor tissue. All receptors come from a female donor with breast cancer. Some clones in this sample may be carry-over from other donors' samples.

This clonotype was seen only a few times. The chain joins TRBV5-1 to TRBJ2-7, with D perhaps matching TRBD1 (6 bases). The CDR3 has 14 amino acids. V gave up 0 bases and J gave up 7 bases, with 14 bases separating them. The germline CDR1 and CDR2 sequences are SGHRS and YFSETQ. The CDR3 region has the DNA TGCGCCAGCAGCTTGGAAACAGGGCTGTGGGAGCAGTACTTC. Amino acid sequence: CASSLETGLWEQYF.

This clonotype was recorded many times. This chain connects TRBV6-1 to TRBJ2-3; D tentatively reads TRBD1 or TRBD2 (5 bases each). CDR3 size: 15 residues. Germline assignment: CDR1 MNHNS and CDR2 SASEGT. V lost 6 bases, J lost 1 base, and 14 bases lay in between. In DNA, the CDR3 is TGTGCCAGCAGGAGAGGGGCTTCGGGCACAGATACGCAGTATTTT. It codes for CASRRGASGTDTQYF.

This clonotype was detected ten times or more. The chain recombines TRBV27 with TRBJ1-2; D unresolved. There are 13 residues in the CDR3. The germline V gene encodes CDR1 MNHEY and CDR2 SMNVEV (reference sequence). Deletions cut 3 bases from V and 2 bases from J, with 7 bases between. This CDR3 reads CASSFEGNYGYTF. The CDR3 nucleotides are TGTGCCAGCAGTTTTGAGGGAAACTATGGCTACACCTTC.